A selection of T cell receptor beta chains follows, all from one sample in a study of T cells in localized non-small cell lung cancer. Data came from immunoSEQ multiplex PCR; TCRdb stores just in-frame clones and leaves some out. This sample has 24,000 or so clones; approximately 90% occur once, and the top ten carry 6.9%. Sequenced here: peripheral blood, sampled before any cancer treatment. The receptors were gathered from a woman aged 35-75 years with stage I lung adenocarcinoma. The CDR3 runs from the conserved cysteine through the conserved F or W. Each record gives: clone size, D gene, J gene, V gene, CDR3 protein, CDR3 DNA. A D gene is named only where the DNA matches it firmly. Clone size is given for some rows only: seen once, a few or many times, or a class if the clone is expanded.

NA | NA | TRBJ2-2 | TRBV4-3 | CASSPGMAGEYTGELFF | TGCGCCAGCAGCCCTGGGATGGCAGGGGAGTACACCGGGGAGCTGTTTTTT
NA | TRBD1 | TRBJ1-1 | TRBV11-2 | CASSSDRGAEAFF | TGTGCCAGCAGCTCCGACAGGGGCGCGGAGGCTTTCTTT
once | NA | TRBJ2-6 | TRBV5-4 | CASSSDTLSGANVLTF | TGTGCCAGCAGCTCGGACACACTCTCTGGGGCCAACGTCCTGACTTTC
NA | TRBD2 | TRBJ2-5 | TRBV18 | CASSALAGEGETQYF | TGTGCCAGCTCGGCCCTCGCGGGAGAGGGAGAGACCCAGTACTTC
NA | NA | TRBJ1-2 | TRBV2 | CASSSQGFEYGYTF | TGTGCCAGCAGTTCCCAGGGTTTCGAGTACGGCTACACCTTC
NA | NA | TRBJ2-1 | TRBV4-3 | CASSPTPGNEQFF | TGCGCCAGCAGCCCTACCCCGGGCAATGAGCAGTTCTTC
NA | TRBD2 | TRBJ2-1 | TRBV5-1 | CASLGGTSFRANEQFF | TGCGCCAGCCTAGGGGGGACTAGCTTTCGTGCGAATGAGCAGTTCTTC
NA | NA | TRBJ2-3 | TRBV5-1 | CASSPERDTQYF | TGCGCCAGCAGTCCAGAAAGGGATACGCAGTATTTT
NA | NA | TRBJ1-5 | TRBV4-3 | CASSQEHISNQPQHF | TGCGCCAGCAGCCAAGAACATATAAGCAATCAGCCCCAGCATTTT
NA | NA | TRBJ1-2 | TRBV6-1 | CASSVGTTAKRGYTF | TGTGCCAGCAGTGTCGGGACGACTGCTAAGCGTGGCTACACCTTC
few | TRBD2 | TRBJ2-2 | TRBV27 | CASSLISGRAFGELFF | TGTGCCAGCAGTTTAATTAGCGGGAGGGCCTTCGGGGAGCTGTTTTTT
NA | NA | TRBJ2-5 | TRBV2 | CASSLETQYF | TGTGCCAGCAGCTTAGAGACCCAGTACTTC
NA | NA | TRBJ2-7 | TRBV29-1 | CSVERDSSYEQYF | TGCAGCGTTGAGCGGGATAGTTCCTACGAGCAGTACTTC
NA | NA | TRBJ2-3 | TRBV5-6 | CASSRDQTTDTQYF | TGTGCCAGCAGCCGGGATCAAACCACAGATACGCAGTATTTT
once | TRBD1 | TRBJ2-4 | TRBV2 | CASSEIVDRGLAKNIQYF | TGTGCCAGCAGTGAAATTGTGGACAGGGGGCTAGCCAAAAACATTCAGTACTTC
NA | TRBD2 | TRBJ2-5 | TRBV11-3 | CASSRAGGEETQYF | TGTGCCAGCAGCCGAGCGGGAGGAGAAGAGACCCAGTACTTC
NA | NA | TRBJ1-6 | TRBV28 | CASSLGRDNSPLHF | TGTGCCAGCAGTTTAGGCAGGGATAATTCACCCCTCCACTTT
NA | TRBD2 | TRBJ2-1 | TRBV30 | CAWRKRLAGEHEQFF | TGTGCCTGGAGGAAAAGACTAGCGGGAGAGCATGAGCAGTTCTTC
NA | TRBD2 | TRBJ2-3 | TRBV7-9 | CASGPGLAGWGDTQYF | TGTGCCAGCGGACCGGGACTAGCGGGATGGGGGGATACGCAGTATTTT
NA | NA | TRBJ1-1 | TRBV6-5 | CASAQNTEAFF | TGTGCCAGCGCCCAGAACACTGAAGCTTTCTTT
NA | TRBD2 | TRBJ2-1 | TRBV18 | CASSPTSGTRNEQFF | TGTGCCAGCTCACCAACTAGCGGGACTCGCAATGAGCAGTTCTTC
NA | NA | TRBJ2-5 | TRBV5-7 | CASSRGGRETQYF | TGTGCCAGCAGCCGAGGGGGTCGGGAGACCCAGTACTTC
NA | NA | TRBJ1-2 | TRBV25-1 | CASSEYTRGTSGYTF | TGTGCCAGCAGTGAATATACGCGGGGGACCAGTGGCTACACCTTC
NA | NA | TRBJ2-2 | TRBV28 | CASSGFWGELFF | TGTGCCAGCAGCGGTTTTTGGGGGGAGCTGTTTTTT
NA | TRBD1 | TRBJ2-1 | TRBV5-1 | CASSLHVTGKFYNEQFF | TGCGCCAGCAGCCTACACGTGACAGGGAAATTCTACAATGAGCAGTTCTTC
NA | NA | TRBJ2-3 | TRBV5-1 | CASSLGGPDTDTQYF | TGCGCCAGCAGCTTGGGGGGACCAGACACAGATACGCAGTATTTT
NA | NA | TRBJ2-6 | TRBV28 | CASSSLTIGTSRVYGANVLTF | TGTGCCAGCAGCTCCCTTACTATTGGGACCTCCAGAGTATACGGGGCCAACGTCCTGACTTTC
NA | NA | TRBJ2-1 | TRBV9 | CASSVGPRGAPSYNEQFF | TGTGCCAGCAGCGTAGGTCCTAGGGGAGCGCCCTCCTACAATGAGCAGTTCTTC
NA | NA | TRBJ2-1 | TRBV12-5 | CASGLVRRSHNEQFF | TGTGCTAGTGGTTTGGTACGTAGGTCTCACAATGAGCAGTTCTTC
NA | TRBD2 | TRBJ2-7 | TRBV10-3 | CAISPLAGAGYEQYF | TGTGCCATCAGTCCGCTAGCGGGAGCAGGCTACGAGCAGTACTTC
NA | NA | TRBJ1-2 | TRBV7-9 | CASSLTGLDGYTF | TGTGCCAGCAGCTTAACAGGGTTGGATGGCTACACCTTC
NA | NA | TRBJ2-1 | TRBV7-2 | CASSLPGENEQFF | TGTGCCAGCAGCTTACCGGGGGAGAATGAGCAGTTCTTC
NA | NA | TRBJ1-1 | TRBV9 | CASSVEPSLREAFF | TGTGCCAGCAGCGTAGAACCTTCCCTGCGCGAGGCTTTCTTT
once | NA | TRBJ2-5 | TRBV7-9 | CASSYRTGKKTQYF | TGTGCCAGCAGCTATCGTACAGGGAAAAAGACCCAGTACTTC
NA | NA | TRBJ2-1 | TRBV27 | CASSLSGGWAINNEQFF | TGTGCCAGCAGTTTATCGGGGGGATGGGCCATCAACAATGAGCAGTTCTTC
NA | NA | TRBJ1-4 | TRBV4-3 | CASSPYAGGEGNEKLFF | TGCGCCAGCAGCCCCTATGCGGGGGGCGAGGGAAATGAAAAACTGTTTTTT
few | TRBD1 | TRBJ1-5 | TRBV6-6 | CASSTTTGDGNQPQHF | TGTGCCAGCAGTACGACAACAGGGGACGGGAATCAGCCCCAGCATTTT
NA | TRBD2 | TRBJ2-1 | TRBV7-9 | CASSLASGVSNEQFF | TGTGCCAGCAGCTTAGCTAGCGGGGTCTCCAATGAGCAGTTCTTC
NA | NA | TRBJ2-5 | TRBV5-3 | CARSSGPRSLYQETQYF | TGTGCCAGAAGCTCCGGGCCCCGAAGTTTGTACCAAGAGACCCAGTACTTC
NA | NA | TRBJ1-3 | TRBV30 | CAWGAGRSGNTIYF | TGTGCCTGGGGGGCAGGGCGCTCTGGAAACACCATATATTTT
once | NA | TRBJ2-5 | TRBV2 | CASGETQYF | TGTGCCAGTGGAGAGACCCAGTACTTC
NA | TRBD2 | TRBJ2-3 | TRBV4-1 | CASSGTSGRTSTDTQYF | TGCGCCAGCAGCGGGACTAGCGGGAGGACAAGCACAGATACGCAGTATTTT
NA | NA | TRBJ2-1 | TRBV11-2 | CASSLGLGNEQFF | TGTGCCAGCAGTTTAGGGTTAGGCAATGAGCAGTTCTTC
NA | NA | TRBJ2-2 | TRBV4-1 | CASSYGRTGELFF | TGCGCCAGCAGCTACGGACGGACCGGGGAGCTGTTTTTT
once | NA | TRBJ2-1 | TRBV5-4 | CASRVGKGSSEQFF | TGTGCCAGCAGGGTAGGGAAGGGATCTAGTGAGCAGTTCTTC
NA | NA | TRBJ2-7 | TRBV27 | CASSLIGSSYEQYF | TGTGCCAGCAGTTTAATAGGGAGCTCCTACGAGCAGTACTTC
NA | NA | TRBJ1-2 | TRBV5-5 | CASSFGVAGSVEGYTF | TGTGCCAGCAGCTTTGGGGTCGCAGGGTCGGTGGAGGGCTACACCTTC